The 17 T cell receptor beta chains given below trace back to one sample, sequenced in a study of CD8 T cells in ankylosing spondylitis (dated by TCRdb to 2017 to 2019). Receptor libraries were prepared by 5' RACE. These reads were obtained on an Illumina HiSeq 2500. TCRdb's own reprocessing of the public reads used fastp at Q25 and MiXCR and kept productive beta chains. Rows with a matching CDR3 protein are joined into one entry that keeps the most common DNA and genes. The sample yields 250,000 or so distinct CDR3 sequences; about 10% were counted once. Less than 8% of the sample goes to the ten largest clones. The specimen was blood, either unsorted or a sorted T cell fraction (not recorded which). Receptor source: a male donor with ankylosing spondylitis or in good health (not recorded which).

The table lists this clonotype with a few counts. The rearrangement uses TRBV28 and TRBJ2-1; TRBD2 agrees at 13 bases. This CDR3 contains 17 residues. Germline assignment: CDR1 MDHEN and CDR2 SYDVKM. Trimming cost V 5 bases and J 5 bases; bases outside gene matches: 9. The CDR3 is CASSIGTSGIPNNEQFF. The CDR3, as DNA: TGTGCCAGCAGTATAGGGACTAGCGGGATTCCCAACAATGAGCAGTTCTTC.

This clonotype has a count of ten or more. This chain connects TRBV3-1 to TRBJ1-2; D gene unclear. Per germline, CDR1 LGHDT and CDR2 YNNKEL (reference sequence). V was clipped by 7 bases and J by 8 bases, with 11 bases between them. The CDR3 loop spans 11 amino acids. The CDR3 protein is CASTGSGGYTF. CDR3 DNA: TGTGCCAGCACGGGATCTGGAGGCTACACCTTC.

The gene calls are TRBV11-2 and TRBJ2-3; 11 bases agree with TRBD2. The CDR3 is made up of 20 amino acids. V was clipped by 4 bases and J by 3 bases; unmatched bases: 18. Germline-derived CDR1 and CDR2 are SGHAT and FQNNGV. This CDR3 reads CASSSKPGLAVSRGTDTQYF. The CDR3 nucleotides are TGTGCCAGCAGCTCTAAGCCGGGACTAGCGGTGTCCCGGGGGACAGATACGCAGTATTTT.

This clonotype was detected ten times or more. The V call is TRBV29-1, the J call TRBJ2-2; possibly TRBD1 for D (5 bases). In germline, CDR1 is SQVTM, CDR2 ANQGSEA. The CDR3 sequence is 13 residues long. Deletions cut 4 bases from V and 6 bases from J, with 12 bases between. CDR3 in amino acids: CSVASGFAGELFF. The DNA of the CDR3 is TGCAGCGTTGCGTCAGGGTTCGCCGGGGAGCTGTTTTTT.

The chain links TRBV10-2 to TRBJ2-7; 8 nucleotides line up with TRBD1. V was pared by 2 bases and J by 2 bases, with 8 bases of the junction left unmatched. This CDR3 comprises 16 residues. CDR1 is WSHSY and CDR2 is SAAADI in the germline V gene. The CDR3 spells CASSEPQYRGTYEQYF. The CDR3 DNA follows: TGCGCCAGCAGTGAGCCGCAATACAGGGGGACCTACGAGCAGTACTTC.

With respect to this clonotype: One end of the junction varies from germline; a read error may be responsible. V gene TRBV4-2 combines with J gene TRBJ2-2, with a possible D match to TRBD2 (5 bases). Germline V gene lookup returns CDR1 LGHNA and CDR2 YNFKEQ. This CDR3 is 16 amino acids long. This CDR3 is CASSQGASQDSGKLFF. Here the CDR3 DNA reads TGTGCCAGCAGCCAAGGGGCGTCCCAGGATTCCGGGAAGCTGTTTTTT.

This clonotype turned up a few times. The V call is TRBV19, the J call TRBJ1-1, with 8 bases that match TRBD1. The trim removed 4 bases at V and 2 bases at J, leaving 6 bases unmatched. Germline CDR1 reads LNHDA; CDR2 reads SQIVND (reference sequence). The CDR3 consists of 15 residues. This CDR3 reads CASSTGTGANTEAFF. DNA of the CDR3: TGTGCCAGTAGTACCGGGACAGGAGCAAACACTGAAGCTTTCTTT. The full variable domain, completed using reference TRBV19 and TRBJ1-1, is DGGITQSPKYLFRKEGQNVTLSCEQNLNHDAMYWYRQDPGQGLRLIYYSQIVNDFQKGDIAEGYSVSREKKESFPLTVTSAQKNPTAFYLCASSTGTGANTEAFFGQGTRLTVV.

This clonotype was counted a few times. The rearrangement links TRBV18 to TRBJ2-2, with D perhaps matching TRBD1 or TRBD2 (5 bases each). The CDR3 is 17 residues long. CDR1 and CDR2 from the germline V gene are KGHSH and LQKENI. Trimming left V 0 bases short and J 4 bases short, with 15 bases between. DNA for the CDR3: TGTGCCAGCTCACCACCCGTCGAGGGGTTCGGCACCGGGGAGCTGTTTTTT. Residues: CASSPPVEGFGTGELFF. The full variable domain, completed using reference TRBV18 and TRBJ2-2, is NAGVMQNPRHLVRRRGQEARLRCSPMKGHSHVYWYRQLPEEGLKFMVYLQKENIIDESGMPKERFSAEFPKEGPSILRIQQVVRGDSAAYFCASSPPVEGFGTGELFFGEGSRLTVL.

This clonotype has a count of ten or more. The genes are TRBV12-3 or TRBV12-4 and TRBJ2-1; D is unclear. The V end was cut by 8 bases, the J end by 5 bases, with 19 bases between. The CDR3 is 15 amino acids. CDR3 protein: CASGQGRSVNNEQFF. DNA for the CDR3: TGTGCCAGCGGCCAAGGACGCTCGGTAAACAATGAGCAGTTCTTC.

This clonotype was detected ten times or more. V and J are TRBV5-1 and TRBJ2-6; 9 nucleotides line up with TRBD1. J was trimmed by 4 bases and V by 1 base; bases with no gene match: 12. Germline CDR1 SGHRS, CDR2 YFSETQ. There are 19 residues in the CDR3. CDR3 residues: CASSLFGGTGPAGANVLTF. CDR3 nucleotides: TGCGCCAGCAGCTTGTTCGGGGGGACAGGGCCAGCCGGGGCCAACGTCCTGACTTTC.

The table lists this clonotype with a few counts. The chain uses TRBV12-3 or TRBV12-4 and TRBJ2-5; D may be TRBD2 (5 bases). The CDR3 is made up of 12 amino acids. The V end lost 8 bases, the J end lost 5 bases, and 12 bases lay between the germline ends. The CDR3, as DNA: TGTGCCAGCGGTACGGGGTCCGAGACCCAGTACTTC. Translation gives CASGTGSETQYF.

This clonotype showed up many times. The chain uses TRBV20-1 and TRBJ2-1; the D call may be TRBD1 or TRBD2 (6 bases each). This CDR3 spans 14 amino acids. Germline CDR1 DFQATT, CDR2 SNEGSKA (reference sequence). The V gene lost 5 bases and the J gene lost 4 bases, with 15 bases spanning the gap. The CDR3 region has the DNA TGCAGTGCTCTCAAGGGGGGACCATACAATGAGCAGTTCTTC. Translating gives CSALKGGPYNEQFF.

The chain has TRBV10-3 and TRBJ2-7; unclear D gene. The germline gives CDR1 ENHRY, CDR2 SYGVKD. Trimming removed 11 bases from V and 2 bases from J, with 13 bases in between. CDR3 size: 12 residues. CDR3 sequence reads: CASSGETYEQYF. CDR3 sequence (DNA): TGTGCCTCGTCTGGGGAAACCTACGAGCAGTACTTC.

About this clonotype: One base away lies a much larger clone, so this may be a sequencing read error. This chain uses TRBV5-1 with TRBJ2-7, with D perhaps being TRBD1 or TRBD2 (5 bases each). CDR3 length equals 14 residues. Per the germline V gene, CDR1 is SGHRS and CDR2 is YFSETQ. Deletions cut 7 bases from V and 6 bases from J, with 20 bases between. This CDR3 is CASADGTSASEQYF. The CDR3 DNA follows: TGCGCCAGCGCCGATGGGACGTCAGCCTCCGAGCAGTACTTC.

V and J are TRBV28 and TRBJ1-2; a possible D gene is TRBD1 (6 bases). Per the germline V gene, CDR1 is MDHEN and CDR2 is SYDVKM. The CDR3 length is 14 residues. Trimming cost V 3 bases and J 4 bases, with 12 bases left between them. CDR3 protein: CASSFGGAVYGYTF. The CDR3 bases are TGTGCCAGCAGTTTTGGGGGCGCGGTCTATGGCTACACCTTC.

This clonotype was seen repeatedly, ten times or more. This chain joins TRBV25-1 and TRBJ2-5; 7 bases align to TRBD1. This CDR3 contains 13 residues. Per the germline V gene, CDR1 is MGHDK and CDR2 is SYGVNS. V gave up 4 bases and J gave up 5 bases; unmatched junction bases: 4. The DNA for the CDR3 is TGTGCCAGCAGTGGACAGGGTGGCGAGACCCAGTACTTC. Protein product: CASSGQGGETQYF.

This chain connects TRBV7-9 to TRBJ1-1; no clear D gene. The CDR3 loop spans 12 amino acids. Germline values: CDR1 SEHNR, CDR2 FQNEAQ (reference sequence). The V end was cut by 5 bases, the J end by 0 bases, with 4 bases between. The CDR3 sequence is CASSGLNTEAFF. The CDR3 nucleotides read TGTGCCAGCAGCGGATTGAACACTGAAGCTTTCTTT.